The 21 T cell receptor beta chains below were found in one sample sequenced in a study of OX40 agonist ivuxolimab in advanced cancers. Data came from immunoSEQ multiplex PCR; TCRdb stores just in-frame clones and leaves some out. The sample shows about 54,000 clones, about 89% of them seen only once. The specimen comprised CD4+ or CD8+ T cells sorted from blood, sampled in a trial of the OX40 agonist ivuxolimab. Receptors originate from an adult with an advanced solid tumor such as melanoma, head and neck, liver or kidney cancer.

The sample holds one count of this clone. The CDR3 DNA is TGTGCCTCCAGTAGGGGGGTCCCAAATGAAAAACTGTTTTTT. Translation: CASSRGVPNEKLFF. This chain joins TRBV30 and TRBJ1-4, with a possible D match to TRBD1 (6 bases). V dropped 7 bases and J dropped 5 bases, with 17 bases sitting between them. CDR3 length: 14 amino acids. The V gene's germline CDR1 is GTSNPN and CDR2 SVGIG (reference sequence).

The CDR3 sequence: CASSFGTIRGSGYQETQYF. The CDR3 region has the DNA TGTGCCAGCAGTTTTGGGACCATCAGGGGGAGCGGGTACCAAGAGACCCAGTACTTC. This rearrangement joins TRBV28 to TRBJ2-5, with D maybe TRBD1 (7 bases). Trimming cost V 3 bases and J 0 bases, with 23 bases left between them. The CDR3 contains 19 residues. Germline CDR1 MDHEN, CDR2 SYDVKM.

The chain couples TRBV28 to TRBJ2-2; perhaps TRBD1 as D (6 bases). The V gene lost 7 bases and the J gene lost 7 bases, with 16 bases spanning the gap. CDR1 is MDHEN and CDR2 is SYDVKM in the germline V gene. This CDR3 region has 14 residues. The DNA of the CDR3 is TGTGCCAGCACCCCCGGACAGTTTTACGGGGAGCTGTTTTTT. Translation: CASTPGQFYGELFF.

The count of this clone is one. This chain joins TRBV6-5 and TRBJ1-3; no clear D. CDR1 is MNHEY, CDR2 SVGAGI, per germline. V was trimmed by 0 bases and J by 0 bases, leaving 6 bases between them. The CDR3 spans 15 residues. The CDR3 DNA reads TGTGCCAGCAGTTACTCGCAGTTCTCTGGAAACACCATATATTTT. As protein: CASSYSQFSGNTIYF.

This clone showed up just once. The chain employs TRBV6-5 and TRBJ1-2; 9 bases are a match to TRBD1. The germline gives CDR1 MNHEY, CDR2 SVGAGI. The CDR3 has 14 residues. Unmatched junction bases numbered 4, after V lost 5 bases and J lost 3 bases. CDR3 in amino acids: CASSPDRGDYGYTF. CDR3 sequence (DNA): TGTGCCAGCAGTCCGGACAGGGGAGACTATGGCTACACCTTC.

The CDR3 DNA reads TGCGCCAGCAGCCAAGTCGGCAACTATGGCTACACCTTC. Protein product: CASSQVGNYGYTF. The chain uses TRBV4-1 and TRBJ1-2; D gene unclear. Trimming took 1 base from V and 2 from J, leaving 5 bases between them. CDR3 length equals 13 residues. Germline lookup yields CDR1 MGHRA and CDR2 YSYEKL.

The chain links TRBV7-9 to TRBJ2-7; 7 bases map to TRBD1. CDR1 is SEHNR, CDR2 FQNEAQ, per germline (reference sequence). The CDR3 has 15 amino acids. The V gene end was trimmed by 2 bases and the J gene end by 2 bases; junction bases not matched to a gene: 6. CDR3 amino acids: CASSLRQGGAYEQYF. The DNA for the CDR3 is TGTGCCAGCAGCTTAAGACAGGGCGGTGCCTACGAGCAGTACTTC.

CDR3 sequence reads: CASNNEGSPLHF. The CDR3 coding sequence is TGCGCCAGCAACAACGAGGGCTCACCCCTCCACTTT. This chain connects TRBV4-1 to TRBJ1-6; no clear D. From germline, CDR1 is MGHRA and CDR2 YSYEKL. The CDR3 sequence is 12 residues long. V was shortened by 7 bases and J by 10 bases, with 11 bases between the two germline ends.

CDR3 sequence reads: CATSRGSSYNEQFF. CDR3 bases: TGTGCCACCTCGAGGGGGAGCTCCTACAATGAGCAGTTCTTC. The rearrangement uses TRBV9 and TRBJ2-1; D may be TRBD1 (6 bases). The CDR3 is 14 amino acids. V lost 9 bases to trimming and J lost 0 bases, with 13 bases between them. CDR1 is SGDLS, CDR2 YYNGEE, per germline.

J is TRBJ1-1 and V is TRBV2; 7 bases match TRBD1. The junction had 5 bases not matched to a gene; V was cut back by 6 bases and J by 4 bases. Germline CDR1 and CDR2: SNHLY and FYNNEI. The CDR3 totals 13 residues. As DNA, the CDR3 is TGTGCCAGCAGGGGTGGACAGGCCACTGAAGCTTTCTTT. Translation gives CASRGGQATEAFF.

The chain employs TRBV2 and TRBJ1-5; 12 positions agree with TRBD1. This CDR3 region has 18 residues. The germline V gene encodes CDR1 SNHLY and CDR2 FYNNEI. V shed 6 bases and J 4 bases; nucleotides not matched to a gene: 13. The CDR3 nucleotides read TGTGCCAGCAGCCCACCGGGACAGGGGGCATTTTGGAATCAGCCCCAGCATTTT. Its translation: CASSPPGQGAFWNQPQHF.

This chain connects TRBV7-6 to TRBJ2-7; D possibly corresponds to TRBD2 (6 bases). Trimming stripped 4 bases from V and 1 base from J, with 11 bases between. Germline V gives CDR1 SGHVS, CDR2 FNYEAQ. CDR3 length: 14 residues. The CDR3 DNA reads as TGTGCCAGCAGCTCTACTAGCCCGTCCTACGAGCAGTACTTC. This sequence encodes CASSSTSPSYEQYF.

The V gene is TRBV19, the J gene TRBJ1-3; D remains unclear. V lost 3 bases and J 0 bases, leaving 9 bases between the germline ends. The CDR3 covers 15 residues. Germline assignment: CDR1 LNHDA and CDR2 SQIVND (reference sequence). CDR3: CASSMDGNSGNTIYF. Here the CDR3 DNA reads TGTGCCAGTAGTATGGACGGCAACTCTGGAAACACCATATATTTT.

The V call is TRBV2, the J call TRBJ1-1, with 7 bases identical to TRBD1. Germline lookup yields CDR1 SNHLY and CDR2 FYNNEI. This CDR3 is built from 14 residues. Trimming removed 7 bases from V and 5 bases from J; junction bases left unmatched: 10. The CDR3 bases are TGTGCCAGCACCAGGACAGGAGGAGGGACTGAAGCTTTCTTT. Encoded protein: CASTRTGGGTEAFF. The full variable domain, its missing parts supplied by reference TRBV2 and TRBJ1-1, is EPEVTQTPSHQVTQMGQEVILRCVPISNHLYFYWYRQILGQKVEFLVSFYNNEISEKSEIFDDQFSVERPDGSNFTLKIRSTKLEDSAMYFCASTRTGGGTEAFFGQGTRLTVV.

The chain is built from TRBV6-1 and TRBJ2-4; D is unclear. This CDR3 is 15 amino acids long. The V gene's germline CDR1 is MNHNS and CDR2 SASEGT. Trimming took 1 base from V and 8 from J, leaving 15 bases between them. CDR3 amino acids: CASSEGKGKLDIQYF. CDR3 nucleotide sequence: TGTGCCAGCAGTGAAGGCAAAGGAAAACTGGACATTCAGTACTTC.

Comment on this clone: At the DNA level, this CDR3 is encoded by other sequences in the same sample as well. The CDR3 reads CASSLPPTDTQYF. DNA of the CDR3: TGTGCCAGCAGTTTACCCCCCACAGATACGCAGTATTTT. This rearrangement joins TRBV28 to TRBJ2-3, with D uncertain. Trimming removed 2 bases at V and 2 bases at J, with 5 bases between. Germline values: CDR1 MDHEN, CDR2 SYDVKM. The length of the CDR3 is 13 residues.

The chain recombines TRBV9 with TRBJ1-1; D is uncertain. Trimming stripped 0 bases from V and 4 bases from J, with 7 bases between. The length of the CDR3 is 13 residues. Per the germline V gene, CDR1 is SGDLS and CDR2 is YYNGEE. Here the CDR3 DNA reads TGTGCCAGCAGCGTAGGGGTGGGCACTGAAGCTTTCTTT. This translates into CASSVGVGTEAFF. The entire variable domain, with the rest obtained from reference TRBV9 and TRBJ1-1, is as follows: DSGVTQTPKHLITATGQRVTLRCSPRSGDLSVYWYQQSLDQGLQFLIQYYNGEERAKGNILERFSAQQFPDLHSELNLSSLELGDSALYFCASSVGVGTEAFFGQGTRLTVV.

The rearrangement links TRBV19 to TRBJ2-7; TRBD1 or TRBD2 may be the D gene (5 bases each). The CDR3 consists of 13 residues. Germline values: CDR1 LNHDA, CDR2 SQIVND (reference sequence). V lost 5 bases and J 5 bases, leaving 13 bases between the germline ends. The CDR3 is CASSPGASHEQYF. Written as DNA, the CDR3 is TGTGCCAGTAGTCCCGGGGCTTCGCACGAGCAGTACTTC.

A single count supports this clone. V is TRBV13 and J is TRBJ1-2; D is unresolved. Germline-derived CDR1 and CDR2 are PRHDT and FYEKMQ (reference sequence). The CDR3 consists of 12 residues. V was trimmed by 5 bases and J by 1 base, leaving 5 bases between them. CDR3 loop: CASSILNYGYTF. CDR3 DNA sequence: TGTGCCAGCAGCATTCTTAACTATGGCTACACCTTC.

V is TRBV30 and J is TRBJ2-2; TRBD1 matches 9 bases. Germline loops: CDR1 GTSNPN, CDR2 SVGIG (reference sequence). V gave up 3 bases and J gave up 5 bases; unmatched junction bases: 1. The CDR3 runs to 13 residues. The CDR3 DNA follows: TGTGCCTGGAGGGGGACAGGGACCGGGGAGCTGTTTTTT. Translation gives CAWRGTGTGELFF.

CDR3 sequence: CASSLGQRNTGELFF. The DNA for the CDR3 is TGTGCCAGCAGTTTGGGACAGAGGAACACCGGGGAGCTGTTTTTT. The V gene is TRBV28, the J gene TRBJ2-2; 7 nucleotides match TRBD1. V trimming: 3 bases; J trimming: 1 base; junction bases outside the gene matches: 2. Germline V gives CDR1 MDHEN, CDR2 SYDVKM. The CDR3 contains 15 residues. Full variable domain (rest looked up from reference TRBV28 and TRBJ2-2): DVKVTQSSRYLVKRTGEKVFLECVQDMDHENMFWYRQDPGLGLRLIYFSYDVKMKEKGDIPEGYSVSREKKERFSLILESASTNQTSMYLCASSLGQRNTGELFFGEGSRLTVL.